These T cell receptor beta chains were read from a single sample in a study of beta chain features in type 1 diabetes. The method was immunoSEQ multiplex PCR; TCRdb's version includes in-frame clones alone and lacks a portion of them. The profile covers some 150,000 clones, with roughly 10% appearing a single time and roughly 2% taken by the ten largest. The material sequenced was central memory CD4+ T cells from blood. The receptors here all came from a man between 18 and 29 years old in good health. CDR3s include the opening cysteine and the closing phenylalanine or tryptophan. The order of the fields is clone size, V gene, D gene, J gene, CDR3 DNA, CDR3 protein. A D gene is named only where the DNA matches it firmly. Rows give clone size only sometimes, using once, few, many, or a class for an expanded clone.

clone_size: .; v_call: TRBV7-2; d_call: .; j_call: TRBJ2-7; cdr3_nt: TGTGCCAGCAGCTTTCTACAGGAGTACGAGCAGTACTTC; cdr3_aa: CASSFLQEYEQYF
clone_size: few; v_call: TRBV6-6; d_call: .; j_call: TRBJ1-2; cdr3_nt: TGTGCCAGCAGTAACAGGGCTTACGGCTACACCTTC; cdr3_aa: CASSNRAYGYTF
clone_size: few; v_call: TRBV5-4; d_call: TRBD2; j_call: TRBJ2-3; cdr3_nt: TGTGCCAGCAGCTCCCAGCGGGGGGACACAGATACGCAGTATTTT; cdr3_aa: CASSSQRGDTDTQYF
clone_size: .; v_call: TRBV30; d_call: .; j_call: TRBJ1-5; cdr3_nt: TGTGCCTGGAGTGTAGGGACCGGGGTGGTGGGCAATCAGCCCCAGCATTTT; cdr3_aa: CAWSVGTGVVGNQPQHF
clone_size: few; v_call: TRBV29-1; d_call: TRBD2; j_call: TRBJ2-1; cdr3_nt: TGCAGCGTCAAGGTCACTAGCGGGAGCGGTGAGCAGTTCTTC; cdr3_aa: CSVKVTSGSGEQFF
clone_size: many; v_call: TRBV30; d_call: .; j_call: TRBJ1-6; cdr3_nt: TGTGCCTGGGACCGGACGAATTCACCCCTCCACTTT; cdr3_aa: CAWDRTNSPLHF
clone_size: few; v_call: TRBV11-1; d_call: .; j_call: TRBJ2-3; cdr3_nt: TGTGCCAGCAGCTTGACCTTGGACCCCACAGATACGCAGTATTTT; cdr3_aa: CASSLTLDPTDTQYF
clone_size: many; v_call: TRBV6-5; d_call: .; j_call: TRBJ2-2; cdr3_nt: TGTGCCAGCACCCTTCCCCCCGGGGAGCTGTTTTTT; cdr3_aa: CASTLPPGELFF
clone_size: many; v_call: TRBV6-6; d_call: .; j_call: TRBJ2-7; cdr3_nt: TGTGCCAGCAGTTACACAGGGAACGAGCAGTACTTC; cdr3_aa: CASSYTGNEQYF
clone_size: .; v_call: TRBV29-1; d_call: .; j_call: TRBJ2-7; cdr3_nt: TGCAGCCCCCACTGGGGGGTCACCTACGAGCAGTACTTC; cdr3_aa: CSPHWGVTYEQYF
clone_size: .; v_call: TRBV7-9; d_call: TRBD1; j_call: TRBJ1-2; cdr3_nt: TGTGCCAGCAGCGAACAGGGGGGAGGCTACACCTTC; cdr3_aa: CASSEQGGGYTF
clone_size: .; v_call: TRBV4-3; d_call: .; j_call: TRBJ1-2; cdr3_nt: TGCGCCAGCAGCCGCGGTTATGGCTACACCTTC; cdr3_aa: CASSRGYGYTF
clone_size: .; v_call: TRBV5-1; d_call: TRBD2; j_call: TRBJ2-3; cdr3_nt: TGCGCCAGCAAAGCGGGAGTGGCAGATACGCAGTATTTT; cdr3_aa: CASKAGVADTQYF
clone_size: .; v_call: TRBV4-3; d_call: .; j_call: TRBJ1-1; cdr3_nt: TGCGCCAGCAGCCAAGTGTACAGGGCTCGCACTGAAGCTTTCTTT; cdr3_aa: CASSQVYRARTEAFF
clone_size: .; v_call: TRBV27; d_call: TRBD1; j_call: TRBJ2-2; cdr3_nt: TGTGCCAGCACCCGACAGGGGACAACCGTAAGGGAGCTGTTTTTT; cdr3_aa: CASTRQGTTVRELFF
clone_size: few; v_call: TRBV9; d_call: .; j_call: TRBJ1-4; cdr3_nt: TGTGCCAGCAGCGTAGACAACAGGGTGAGCGAAAAACTGTTTTTT; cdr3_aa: CASSVDNRVSEKLFF
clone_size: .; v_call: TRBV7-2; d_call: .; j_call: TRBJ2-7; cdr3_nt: TGTGCCAGCAGCCGAGTAGCCTACGAGCAGTACTTC; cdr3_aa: CASSRVAYEQYF
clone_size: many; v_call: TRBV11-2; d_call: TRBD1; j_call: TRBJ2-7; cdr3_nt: TGTGCCAGCATCCCTCTCAGGGGACAGGGGACGGGGGAGCAGTACTTC; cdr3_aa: CASIPLRGQGTGEQYF
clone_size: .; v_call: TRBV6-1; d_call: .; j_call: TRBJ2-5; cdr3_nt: TGTGCCAGCAGTGAACCGGGAGAAGGAGAGACCCAGTACTTC; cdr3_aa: CASSEPGEGETQYF
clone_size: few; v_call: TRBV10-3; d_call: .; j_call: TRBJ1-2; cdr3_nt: TGTGCCATCAGTGAGAACGGAGGGAATGGCTACACCTTC; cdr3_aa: CAISENGGNGYTF
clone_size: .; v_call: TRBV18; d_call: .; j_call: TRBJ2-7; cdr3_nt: TGTGCCAGCTCACCACAGGGGAACGAGCAGTACTTC; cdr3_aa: CASSPQGNEQYF
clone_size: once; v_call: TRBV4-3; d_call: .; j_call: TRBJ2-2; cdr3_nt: TGCGCCAGCAGCCAGACACAGGGAACCGGGGAGCTGTTTTTT; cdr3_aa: CASSQTQGTGELFF
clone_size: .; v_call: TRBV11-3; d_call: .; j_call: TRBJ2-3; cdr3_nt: TGTGCCAGCAGCTTAGATTACTCCCGCACAGATACGCAGTATTTT; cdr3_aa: CASSLDYSRTDTQYF
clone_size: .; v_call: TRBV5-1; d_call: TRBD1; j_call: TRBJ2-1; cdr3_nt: TGCGCCAGCAGCTATCAGGGGGATGAGCAGTTCTTC; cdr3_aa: CASSYQGDEQFF
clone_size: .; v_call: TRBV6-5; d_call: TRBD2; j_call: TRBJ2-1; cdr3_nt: TGTGCCAGCAGTAGTACTAGCGGGGGGGCCAATGAGCAGTTCTTC; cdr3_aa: CASSSTSGGANEQFF
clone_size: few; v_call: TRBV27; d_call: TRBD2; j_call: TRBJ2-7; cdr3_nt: TGTGCCAGCAGTTCCCGGACTAGGCTAAGTTACGAGCAGTACTTC; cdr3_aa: CASSSRTRLSYEQYF
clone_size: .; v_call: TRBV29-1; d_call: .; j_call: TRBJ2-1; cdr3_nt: TGCAGCGTTGAACCTTCTTCGGGTATGGTGGGGCAGTTCTTC; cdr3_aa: CSVEPSSGMVGQFF
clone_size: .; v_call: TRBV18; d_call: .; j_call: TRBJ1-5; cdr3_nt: TGTGCCAGCTCACGCTACGATCAGCCCCAGCATTTT; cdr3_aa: CASSRYDQPQHF
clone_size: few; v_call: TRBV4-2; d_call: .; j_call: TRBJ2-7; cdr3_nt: TGTGCCAGCAGCCAAGATCAGGCTAGCGTGACCTACGAGCAGTACTTC; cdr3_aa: CASSQDQASVTYEQYF
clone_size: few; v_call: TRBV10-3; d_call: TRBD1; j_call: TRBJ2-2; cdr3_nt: TGTGCCATCAGTAGGGACAGGGGGTCCACCGGGGAGCTGTTTTTT; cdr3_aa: CAISRDRGSTGELFF
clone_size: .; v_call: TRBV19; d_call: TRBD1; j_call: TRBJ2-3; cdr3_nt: TGTGCCAGTCAAGACAGGGGAATAGGAGATACGCAGTATTTT; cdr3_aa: CASQDRGIGDTQYF
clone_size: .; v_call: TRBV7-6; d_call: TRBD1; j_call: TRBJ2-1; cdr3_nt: TGTGCCAGCAGCCCCGGACAGGGGGGTTCTAACTACAATGAGCAGTTCTTC; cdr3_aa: CASSPGQGGSNYNEQFF
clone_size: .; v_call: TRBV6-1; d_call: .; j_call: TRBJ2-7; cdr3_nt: TGTGCCAGCAGTGAAACCTCCTACGAGCAGTACTTC; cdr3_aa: CASSETSYEQYF
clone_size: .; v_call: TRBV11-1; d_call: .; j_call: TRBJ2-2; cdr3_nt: TGTGCCAGCACCAGCAGGGTGCGGGGAAATACCGGGGAGCTGTTTTTT; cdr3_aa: CASTSRVRGNTGELFF
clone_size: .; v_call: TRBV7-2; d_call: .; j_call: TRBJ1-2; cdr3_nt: TGTGCCAGCAGCCCTCCCGGGGGCTACACCTTC; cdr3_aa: CASSPPGGYTF
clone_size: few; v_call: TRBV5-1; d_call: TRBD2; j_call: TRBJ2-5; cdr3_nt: TGCGCCAGCAGCTGGGGACTAGCGGTTGAGACCCAGTACTTC; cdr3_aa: CASSWGLAVETQYF
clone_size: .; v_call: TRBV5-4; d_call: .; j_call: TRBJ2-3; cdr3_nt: TGTGCCAGCAGCTTGCTGGCTACGCAGTATTTT; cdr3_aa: CASSLLATQYF
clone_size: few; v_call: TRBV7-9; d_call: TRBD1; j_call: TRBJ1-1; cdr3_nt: TGTGCCAGCAGCACCCCGGACAGGGGTACTGAAGCTTTCTTT; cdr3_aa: CASSTPDRGTEAFF
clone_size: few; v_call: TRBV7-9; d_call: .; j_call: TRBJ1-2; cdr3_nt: TGTGCCAGCAGCAACCGGGACTTATCTTCCTATGGCTACACCTTC; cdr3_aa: CASSNRDLSSYGYTF
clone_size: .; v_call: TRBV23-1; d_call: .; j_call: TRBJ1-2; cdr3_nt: TGCGCCGAGCCCGGGGAACCCTATGGCTACACCTTC; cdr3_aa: CAEPGEPYGYTF
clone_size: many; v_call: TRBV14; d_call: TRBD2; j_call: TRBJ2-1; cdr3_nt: TGTGCCAGCAGCCTCCTACTAGCGGGAGGAACTGAGCAGTTCTTC; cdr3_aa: CASSLLLAGGTEQFF
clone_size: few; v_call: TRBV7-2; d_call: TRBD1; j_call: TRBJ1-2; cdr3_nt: TGTGCCAGCAGCTCGAACAGGGGCCAGGCTAACTATGGCTACACCTTC; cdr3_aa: CASSSNRGQANYGYTF
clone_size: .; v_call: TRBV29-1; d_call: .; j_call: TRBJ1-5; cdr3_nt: TGCAGCGTTGGCGGGCAGGGGAATCAGCCCCAGCATTTT; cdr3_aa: CSVGGQGNQPQHF
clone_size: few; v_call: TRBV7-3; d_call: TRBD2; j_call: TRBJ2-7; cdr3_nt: TGTGCCAGCAGCCCGCCTAGCGGGAGGCAAATGTACTTC; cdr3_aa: CASSPPSGRQMYF
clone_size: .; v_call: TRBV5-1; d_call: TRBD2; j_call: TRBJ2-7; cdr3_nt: TGCGCCAGCAGCTTGGGAGCTAGCGGGAGTGGGAACGAGCAGTACTTC; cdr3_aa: CASSLGASGSGNEQYF
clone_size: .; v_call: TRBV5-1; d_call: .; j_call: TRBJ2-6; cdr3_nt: TGCGCCAGCAGCTTGGAGGTCGAGGCCAACGTCCTGACTTTC; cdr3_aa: CASSLEVEANVLTF
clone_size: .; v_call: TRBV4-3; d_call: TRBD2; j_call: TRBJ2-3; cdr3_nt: TGCGCCAGCAGCCAAGATCTTCGAGCGGGGGGCCCTAGCACAGATACGCAGTATTTT; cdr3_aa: CASSQDLRAGGPSTDTQYF
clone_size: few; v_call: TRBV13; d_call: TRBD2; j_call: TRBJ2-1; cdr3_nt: TGTGCCAGCAGCTTACGGCTAGCGGCCCTCAATGAGCAGTTCTTC; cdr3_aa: CASSLRLAALNEQFF
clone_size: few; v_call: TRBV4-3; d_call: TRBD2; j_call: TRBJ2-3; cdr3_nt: TGCGCCAGCAGCCAAGATGCCCGGGAGGCTCTCCTGGCGGATACGCAGTATTTT; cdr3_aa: CASSQDAREALLADTQYF
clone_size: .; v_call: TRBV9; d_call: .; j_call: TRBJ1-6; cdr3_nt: TGTGCCAGCAGCCGGGACGCCGGCGCTTCACCCCTCCACTTT; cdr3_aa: CASSRDAGASPLHF
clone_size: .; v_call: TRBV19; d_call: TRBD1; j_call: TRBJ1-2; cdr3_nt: TGTGCCAGTACCCCCCAGCCGGGACAGAATTTTTATGGCTACACCTTC; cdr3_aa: CASTPQPGQNFYGYTF
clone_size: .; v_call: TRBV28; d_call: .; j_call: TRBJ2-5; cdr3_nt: TGTGCCAGCAGTAGTTCAAGAAGGACCCAGTACTTC; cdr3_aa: CASSSSRRTQYF
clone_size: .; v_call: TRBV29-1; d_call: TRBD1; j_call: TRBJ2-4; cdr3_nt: TGCAGCGTAGGACAGGACAACAAAAACATTCAGTACTTC; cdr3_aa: CSVGQDNKNIQYF
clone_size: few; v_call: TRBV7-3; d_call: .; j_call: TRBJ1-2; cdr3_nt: TGTGCCAGCAGCTTAGAGGGAGCGGGCTATGGCTACACCTTC; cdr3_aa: CASSLEGAGYGYTF
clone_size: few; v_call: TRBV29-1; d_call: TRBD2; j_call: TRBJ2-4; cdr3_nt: TGCAGCGTCGCCGGGACTAGCGAAACCAAAAACATTCAGTACTTC; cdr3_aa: CSVAGTSETKNIQYF